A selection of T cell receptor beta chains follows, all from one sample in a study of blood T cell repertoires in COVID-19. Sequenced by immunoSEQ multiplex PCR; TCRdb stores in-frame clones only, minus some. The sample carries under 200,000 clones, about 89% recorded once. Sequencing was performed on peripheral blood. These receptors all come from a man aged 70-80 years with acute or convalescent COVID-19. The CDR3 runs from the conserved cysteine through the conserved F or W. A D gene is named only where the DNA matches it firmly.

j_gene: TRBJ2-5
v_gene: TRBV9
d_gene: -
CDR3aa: CASSVETAWVANGIETQYF

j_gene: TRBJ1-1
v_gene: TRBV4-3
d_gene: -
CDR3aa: CASSQDSRVNTEAFF

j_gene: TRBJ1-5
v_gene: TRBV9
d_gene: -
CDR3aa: CASSGTGRQPQHF

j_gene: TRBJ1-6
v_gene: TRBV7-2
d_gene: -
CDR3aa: CASSLSLGFFSPLHF

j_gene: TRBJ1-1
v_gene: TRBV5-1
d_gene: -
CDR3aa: CASSPGGGQNTEAFF

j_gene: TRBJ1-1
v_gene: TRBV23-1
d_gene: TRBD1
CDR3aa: CANGTVMNTEAFF

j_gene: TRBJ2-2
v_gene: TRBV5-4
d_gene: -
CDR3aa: CASSLRAGAANTGELFF

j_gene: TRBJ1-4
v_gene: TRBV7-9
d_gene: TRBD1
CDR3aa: CASSPTRQGGEKLFF

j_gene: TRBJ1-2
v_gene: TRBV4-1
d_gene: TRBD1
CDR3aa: CASSQPREGADTF

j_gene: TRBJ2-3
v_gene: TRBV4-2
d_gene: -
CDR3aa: CASSGREQKDTQYF

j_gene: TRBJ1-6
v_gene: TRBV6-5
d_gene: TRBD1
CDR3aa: CASSWDRGLSPLHF

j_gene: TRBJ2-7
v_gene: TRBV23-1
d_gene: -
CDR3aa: CASSRQSYEQYF

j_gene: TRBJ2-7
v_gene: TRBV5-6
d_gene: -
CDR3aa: CASSLATSNYEQYF

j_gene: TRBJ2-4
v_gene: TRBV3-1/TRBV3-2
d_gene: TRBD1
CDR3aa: CASSQDPTGIYIQYF

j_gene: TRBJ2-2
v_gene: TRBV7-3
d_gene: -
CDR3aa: CASSLTMWATGELFF

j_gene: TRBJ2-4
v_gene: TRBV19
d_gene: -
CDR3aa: CASSLTLSVSLQYF

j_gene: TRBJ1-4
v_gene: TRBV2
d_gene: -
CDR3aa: CASGGGTNEKLFF

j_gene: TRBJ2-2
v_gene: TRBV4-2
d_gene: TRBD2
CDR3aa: CASGAGAGGENTGELFF

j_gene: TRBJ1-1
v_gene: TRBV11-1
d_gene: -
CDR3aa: CASSLYFTEAFF

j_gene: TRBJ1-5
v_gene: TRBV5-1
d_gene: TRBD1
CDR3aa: CASSSGTGLGNQPQHF

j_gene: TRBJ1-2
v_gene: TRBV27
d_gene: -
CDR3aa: CASRRTPSPSGYTF

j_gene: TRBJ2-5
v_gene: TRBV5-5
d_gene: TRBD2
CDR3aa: CASSLTGGETQYF

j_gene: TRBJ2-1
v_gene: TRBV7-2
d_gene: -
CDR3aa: CASSLSSYNEQFF

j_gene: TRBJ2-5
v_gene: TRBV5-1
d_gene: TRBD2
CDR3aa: CASSLLAGVETQYF

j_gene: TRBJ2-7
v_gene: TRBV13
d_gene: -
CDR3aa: CASSLTQFYEQYF

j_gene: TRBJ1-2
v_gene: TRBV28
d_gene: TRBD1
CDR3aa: CASRRQGGYGYTF

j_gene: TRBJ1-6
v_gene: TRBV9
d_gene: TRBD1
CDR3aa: CASSVGGQTNSPLHF

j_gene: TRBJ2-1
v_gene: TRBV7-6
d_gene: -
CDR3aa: CASSVYNEQFF

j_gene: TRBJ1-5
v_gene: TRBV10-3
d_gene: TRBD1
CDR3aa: CAISVGTGDQPQHF

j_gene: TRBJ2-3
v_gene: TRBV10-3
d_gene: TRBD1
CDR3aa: CAISVDRDPSTDTQYF